This T cell receptor (beta chain) was found in a study of T cells in Graves' hyperthyroidism and ophthalmopathy (dated by TCRdb to the late 2010s). For context, the study as a whole: Peripheral blood was collected at initial diagnosis, before any treatment. An independent validation cohort of 18 to 20 hyperthyroidism patients and more than 15 patients who later progressed to ophthalmopathy tested prospective prediction of ophthalmopathy. According to the paper, TCR Vbeta CDR3 sequencing was carried out on 135 peripheral blood samples, which came from fewer than 50 ophthalmopathy, under 80 hyperthyroidism and roughly 17 progressor patients. The 100 or so discovery patients were randomly divided into training and test sets at a 7:3 ratio. In roughly six Graves' hyperthyroidism patients, the study also compared T-cell repertoires from thyroid tissue with T-cell repertoires from blood. After sampling, hyperthyroidism patients received methimazole starting at 30 mg daily, and ophthalmopathy patients received high-dose intravenous methylprednisolone. To identify TCR V-J signatures that set the groups apart, the researchers used a discovery cohort of about a hundred patients, made up of 40 to 45 with Graves' ophthalmopathy and 57 with stable Graves' hyperthyroidism. Results and caveats for the whole study, not just this receptor: No statistical method was used to set the sample size in advance, and investigators knew the group allocation. Ophthalmopathy was separated from stable hyperthyroidism by a 13 V-J signature model, with approximately 89% sensitivity and 81% to 82% specificity obtained in cross-validation and 80%/75% obtained in testing. Blood samples also contained most of the expanded thyroid clonotypes (frequency above 0.001), which suggests that blood repertoires may reflect thyroid immune responses. In validation, the model predicted progression to ophthalmopathy with approximately 71% sensitivity and approximately 78% specificity, a median of about six months before onset.

Taken from cysteine to phenylalanine, the CDR3 has 14 residues. Only the CDR3 region is kept as DNA, spanning 42 bases read in frame from base 1. Trimming costs V 1 base and J 6 bases, and their ends lie 14 bases apart. The germline V gene yields SGHRS for CDR1 and YFSETQ for CDR2. Amplification of TCR beta CDR3 regions was carried out from RNA transcripts. A first-round RT-PCR of the TCR CDR3 used the HTBI primer set with the Qiagen OneStep RT-PCR kit. Libraries were constructed in a second round of multiplex PCR, after which size selection and purification were performed. Libraries were sequenced paired-end with 100 bp reads on an Illumina HiSeq2000. The authors processed their data as follows. SOAPnuke was used to process the raw data, removing reads that contained adapters or uncalled bases, had a mean Phred below 15, or lacked an exact match to the constant primer or identifier. High-quality paired reads were merged using COPE v1.2.5, and each unique nucleotide sequence was defined as a clonotype. MiTCR v1.1 was used to align the clonotypes against IMGT TRBV, TRBD and TRBJ reference segments. The analysis was restricted to V-J combinations with a frequency above 0.0001, which together covered 99% to 99.2% of the repertoires. The TCS score was defined as the ratio of F50 (clonal expansion) to E x V (chaos), calculated using BLOSUM62-based TCRdist between CDR3 peptides within each V-J. Welch's t-statistics and random forest reduced around 510 V-J features to fewer than 15, which were used in a naive Bayes classifier (R e1071). Clones were called with MiXCR by TCRdb after fastp trimmed the public reads at Q25, and only in-frame beta chains were retained. Rows are unified per CDR3 protein, each entry keeping the most common DNA and genes. The V and J calls and clone size come from TCRdb's table, not from the authors' own analysis. The sample table lists 500,000 or so distinct CDR3 sequences, 15% to 20% of them with a count of one. About 31% of the sample is taken by the ten largest.

Ophthalmopathy patients had moderately to severely active disease, with a Clinical Activity Score of 3 or more, a NOSPECS grade of 4 or more, and a disease duration of less than 3 months. The study excluded patients with uncontrolled infections, other autoimmune diseases, pregnancy or lactation. Clinical symptoms, serum thyroxine and TRAb, thyroid ultrasound, and orbital computed tomography formed the basis for the diagnoses. Ficoll-Paque density gradient centrifugation was used to isolate PBMCs from around 10 ml of fresh peripheral blood. Trizol reagent was used to extract total RNA, and RNA quality was then checked on an Agilent 2100 Bioanalyzer. This clonotype was seen ten or more times. Its recognized antigen is unknown. No much larger clone exists at a distance of one base, and base qualities are not known.

The chain is assembled from TRBV5-1 and TRBJ2-7; the D gene lacks a confident call. Source material: blood. The origin of this receptor is a woman in her twenties or thirties with Graves' ophthalmopathy. The bases read TGCGCCAGCAGCTTGACCGTGCCGACGGGCGAGCAGTACTTC. It translates to CASSLTVPTGEQYF. The CDR3, completed at both ends by the reference TRBV5-1 and TRBJ2-7 genes, gives the full variable domain KAGVTQTPRYLIKTRGQQVTLSCSPISGHRSVSWYQQTPGQGLQFLFEYFSETQRNKGNFPGRFSGRQFSNSRSEMNVSTLELGDSALYLCASSLTVPTGEQYFGPGTRLTVT.